The 30 T cell receptor beta chains presented below share a single source sample, sequenced in a study of cytomegalovirus exposure and HLA in healthy donors. 13 Jbeta primers and 60 Vbeta primers were used for the PCR. Profiled with immunoSEQ multiplex PCR; TCRdb holds only in-frame clones, not every one. The table has about 42,000 clones, around 50% seen once; the top ten hold about an eighth. The sample consisted of PBMCs. The receptors were sampled from a human donor in good health.

This clone was counted a few times. The chain joins TRBV6-5 to TRBJ2-7; perhaps TRBD2 as D (6 bases). CDR3 length: 13 amino acids. CDR1 and CDR2 (germline): MNHEY, SVGAGI. V gave up 4 bases and J gave up 3 bases, with 10 bases separating them. CDR3 in DNA: TGTGCCAGCAGTTCCTCGGGACTCTACGAGCAGTACTTC. It translates to CASSSSGLYEQYF.

J is TRBJ2-5 and V is TRBV4-2, with D maybe TRBD2 (5 bases). The V end lost 4 bases, the J end lost 1 base, and 25 bases lay between the germline ends. This CDR3 has 19 amino acids. Germline V lookup: CDR1 LGHNA, CDR2 YNFKEQ. CDR3 DNA: TGTGCCAGCAGCCGACACTGGGCGTCTTTAGGCGAGGGCCAAGAGACCCAGTACTTC. This gives the protein CASSRHWASLGEGQETQYF.

This chain connects TRBV7-9 to TRBJ2-3; a weak D match, TRBD1 (6 bases). V was shortened by 5 bases and J by 0 bases, with 12 bases between the two germline ends. CDR3 length: 15 amino acids. The V gene's germline CDR1 is SEHNR and CDR2 FQNEAQ (reference sequence). The CDR3 loop is CASSTWTASTDTQYF. CDR3 DNA sequence: TGTGCCAGCAGCACCTGGACAGCTAGCACAGATACGCAGTATTTT.

The chain is built from TRBV21-1 and TRBJ1-2; TRBD1 was called by the table and not checked on the DNA. TRBV21-1 is assigned pseudogene status. This CDR3 has 14 residues. The CDR3 DNA is TGTGCCAGCACCAGACCAGGGGACCCTTATGGCTACACCTTC. Residues: CASTRPGDPYGYTF.

This clone has at least ten counts. V gene TRBV19 combines with J gene TRBJ1-2, with 8 bases aligning to TRBD1. This CDR3 has 13 amino acids. The junction had 1 base not matched to a gene; V was cut back by 4 bases and J by 3 bases. Germline lookup yields CDR1 LNHDA and CDR2 SQIVND (reference sequence). CDR3 residues: CASSKTGDYGYTF. The CDR3 DNA reads TGTGCCAGTAGTAAGACAGGGGACTATGGCTACACCTTC.

V is TRBV14 and J is TRBJ1-2; 8 nucleotides match TRBD1. V shed 3 bases and J 7 bases; nucleotides not matched to a gene: 10. There are 15 residues in the CDR3. Germline CDR1 SGHDN, CDR2 FVKESK. The CDR3 here is CASSQLTGGLAGYTF. CDR3 in DNA: TGTGCCAGCAGCCAGCTCACAGGGGGTTTAGCTGGCTACACCTTC.

This clone was detected only a few times. The rearrangement uses TRBV18 and TRBJ2-7; possibly TRBD1 for D (5 bases). The germline V and J ends were trimmed by 0 bases and 5 bases, with 14 bases remaining between them. Germline CDR1 and CDR2: KGHSH and LQKENI. This CDR3 is built from 15 residues. The CDR3 protein is CASSPPSRGFNEQYF. DNA for the CDR3: TGTGCCAGCTCACCACCCTCAAGGGGATTTAACGAGCAGTACTTC.

This clone has more than one count but fewer than ten. The chain carries TRBV9 and TRBJ1-3; TRBD1 matches 8 bases. The V gene's germline CDR1 is SGDLS and CDR2 YYNGEE. J was trimmed by 3 bases and V by 3 bases; bases with no gene match: 5. The CDR3 covers 15 residues. The chain's CDR3 is CASSGLGQGGNTIYF. For the CDR3, the DNA is TGTGCCAGCAGCGGCCTCGGACAGGGTGGAAACACCATATATTTT.

The rearrangement uses TRBV12-5 and TRBJ2-1, with TRBD2 matching over 7 bases. V trimming: 5 bases; J trimming: 15 bases; junction bases outside the gene matches: 13. Germline V gene lookup returns CDR1 LGHNT and CDR2 FRNRAP. The CDR3 is 13 residues long. CDR3 protein: CASGPGGAGSPFF. CDR3 nucleotide sequence: TGTGCTAGTGGTCCGGGAGGAGCGGGGAGCCCGTTCTTC.

The CDR3 here is CASSLVAGGTDTQYF. The CDR3 nucleotides read TGTGCCAGCAGCTTAGTCGCGGGGGGCACAGATACGCAGTATTTT. This chain uses TRBV7-2 with TRBJ2-3; 7 nucleotides align to TRBD2. Germline V CDR1 and CDR2: SGHTA, FQGNSA. The CDR3 sequence is 15 residues long. With 1 base clipped from V and 1 base from J, the junction kept 2 bases outside the gene matches.

The rearrangement uses TRBV5-6 and TRBJ2-5, with D possibly being TRBD2 (6 bases). V dropped 4 bases and J dropped 5 bases, with 15 bases sitting between them. The CDR3 runs to 14 residues. Germline values: CDR1 SGHDT, CDR2 YYEEEE. CDR3 sequence (DNA): TGTGCCAGCAGCACGCGGGACTGGGAGGAGACCCAGTACTTC. It yields the protein CASSTRDWEETQYF.

As to this clone: A junction boundary mismatches the germline segment, possibly from a read error. The V gene is TRBV7-2, the J gene TRBJ2-7; a weak D match, TRBD2 (7 bases). CDR3 length equals 16 residues. The germline V gene encodes CDR1 SGHTA and CDR2 FQGNSA. The CDR3: CASSQGGGFDSYEQYF. The CDR3, as DNA: TGCGCCAGCAGCCAAGGGGGGGGCTTCGATTCCTACGAGCAGTACTTC. The full variable domain, in which reference TRBV7-2 and TRBJ2-7 provide the parts outside the CDR3, is GAGVSQSPSNKVTEKGKDVELRCDPISGHTALYWYRQSLGQGLEFLIYFQGNSAPDKSGLPSDRFSAERTGGSVSTLTIQRTQQEDSAVYLCASSQGGGFDSYEQYFGPGTRLTVT.

This sequence joins TRBV29-1 and TRBJ2-1, with 14 bases that match TRBD2. J lost 5 bases, V lost 6 bases, and 3 bases had no gene match. Germline CDR1 is SQVTM and CDR2 is ANQGSEA. This CDR3 region has 14 residues. This CDR3 is CSVQGLAGDNEQFF. The CDR3 DNA is TGCAGCGTCCAGGGACTAGCGGGAGACAATGAGCAGTTCTTC.

The gene calls are TRBV15 and TRBJ1-4, with D perhaps TRBD1 (6 bases). The V gene lost 3 bases and the J gene lost 8 bases, with 13 bases spanning the gap. Per germline, CDR1 LNHNV and CDR2 YYDKDF (reference sequence). The CDR3 runs to 14 residues. This CDR3 is CATSRSRGGEKLFF. CDR3 coding DNA: TGTGCCACCAGCAGGAGCAGGGGAGGGGAAAAACTGTTTTTT.

This chain joins TRBV6-5 and TRBJ1-3, with 7 bases that match TRBD1. V dropped 4 bases and J dropped 4; count of bases not matched to a gene: 4. Germline CDR1 MNHEY, CDR2 SVGAGI. The CDR3 is made up of 14 amino acids. The CDR3 spells CASSFQTGGNTIYF. For the CDR3, the DNA is TGTGCCAGCAGTTTTCAGACAGGGGGAAACACCATATATTTT.

This clone appeared once. V usage is TRBV19 and J usage is TRBJ1-6, with D perhaps TRBD1 (6 bases). In germline, CDR1 is LNHDA, CDR2 SQIVND (reference sequence). Between the trimmed V and J ends, which lost 7 bases and 6 bases, there was a span of 16 bases. The CDR3 is 15 residues long. The CDR3 region is CASTIGRGANSPLHF. Here the CDR3 DNA reads TGTGCCAGTACCATCGGTCGGGGGGCTAATTCACCCCTCCACTTT.

The CDR3 loop reads CAISEGTGKGNQPQHF. CDR3 sequence (DNA): TGTGCCATCAGTGAGGGGACAGGGAAAGGCAATCAGCCCCAGCATTTT. The rearrangement links TRBV10-3 to TRBJ1-5, with 9 nucleotides matching TRBD1. The J segment lost 2 bases and the V segment lost 2 bases, leaving 4 bases of the junction unmatched. This CDR3 contains 16 residues. Germline-derived CDR1 and CDR2 are ENHRY and SYGVKD.

The CDR3 region is CASSPTDSPLHF. CDR3 sequence (DNA): TGTGCCAGCAGCCCTACCGATTCACCCCTCCACTTT. The chain has TRBV9 and TRBJ1-6, with D hard to call. The CDR3 contains 12 residues. Trimming took 4 bases from V and 8 from J, leaving 7 bases between them. CDR1 and CDR2 (germline): SGDLS, YYNGEE.

The chain recombines TRBV5-1 with TRBJ2-1; 10 nucleotides match TRBD2. After removal of 0 bases from V and 9 bases from J, the junction contained 12 bases not matched to a gene. There are 17 residues in the CDR3. Per the germline V gene, CDR1 is SGHRS and CDR2 is YFSETQ. CDR3 amino acids: CASSLGGTGTSDLEQFF. CDR3 bases: TGCGCCAGCAGCTTGGGGGGTACCGGGACTAGCGATCTTGAGCAGTTCTTC.

The chain employs TRBV19 and TRBJ2-1, with 10 nucleotides matching TRBD2. CDR1 and CDR2 from the germline V gene are LNHDA and SQIVND (reference sequence). The ends lost 5 bases at V and 10 bases at J; junction bases unmatched: 8. The CDR3 sequence is 14 residues long. The CDR3 sequence: CASSVLSGRDEQFF. The CDR3 DNA is TGTGCCAGTAGTGTCCTGAGCGGGAGGGACGAGCAGTTCTTC.

This clone was observed a few times. The chain recombines TRBV28 with TRBJ1-2, with D possibly TRBD1 on 5 matching bases. Germline CDR1 reads MDHEN; CDR2 reads SYDVKM. Between the trimmed V and J ends, which lost 6 bases and 12 bases, there was a span of 14 bases. The CDR3 runs 11 residues. The CDR3 coding sequence is TGTGCCAGCAGCCGCGGGGGGTGGCACACCTTC. Translated: CASSRGGWHTF.

This chain uses TRBV11-2 with TRBJ1-1, with 8 bases matching TRBD1. The CDR3 contains 14 residues. Per the germline V gene, CDR1 is SGHAT and CDR2 is FQNNGV. Unmatched junction bases numbered 2, after V lost 5 bases and J lost 0 bases. The CDR3 is CASSPGQVNTEAFF. The CDR3 nucleotides read TGTGCCAGCAGCCCGGGACAGGTGAACACTGAAGCTTTCTTT.

The chain recombines TRBV7-2 with TRBJ1-1; the D is unclear. The CDR3 has 14 amino acids. Germline V gene data show CDR1 as SGHTA and CDR2 as FQGNSA. The V and J ends lost 1 base and 1 base respectively, with 7 bases between them. The chain's CDR3 is CASSLVGGNTEAFF. CDR3 DNA sequence: TGTGCCAGCAGCTTAGTTGGAGGGAACACTGAAGCTTTCTTT.

The chain employs TRBV4-3 and TRBJ1-4; tentatively, D is TRBD1 (5 bases). Germline V lookup: CDR1 LGHNA, CDR2 YSLEER. The CDR3 length is 16 residues. V gave up 0 bases and J gave up 3 bases, with 11 bases separating them. The CDR3 is CASSQDGVGANEKLFF. For the CDR3, the DNA is TGCGCCAGCAGCCAAGATGGGGTAGGGGCTAATGAAAAACTGTTTTTT.

This clone was found once. The chain links TRBV4-3 to TRBJ1-4; TRBD1 aligns across 9 bases. V shed 6 bases and J 8 bases; nucleotides not matched to a gene: 10. The CDR3 is 15 amino acids. Germline CDR1 reads LGHNA; CDR2 reads YSLEER. DNA of the CDR3: TGCGCCAGCAGTCAGGGGACAGGGCGGCGGGAAAAACTGTTTTTT. As protein: CASSQGTGRREKLFF.

This rearrangement joins TRBV11-2 to TRBJ1-6; TRBD1 aligns across 7 bases. J was trimmed by 5 bases and V by 5 bases; bases with no gene match: 6. This CDR3 is 15 amino acids long. The germline V gene encodes CDR1 SGHAT and CDR2 FQNNGV. Here the CDR3 reads CASSPGDRNNSPLHF. The CDR3 coding sequence is TGTGCCAGCAGCCCGGGGGACAGAAATAATTCACCCCTCCACTTT.

The chain recombines TRBV7-9 with TRBJ1-1; tentative D call: TRBD1 (6 bases). The CDR3 runs to 14 residues. Germline V gives CDR1 SEHNR, CDR2 FQNEAQ (reference sequence). V dropped 5 bases and J dropped 6 bases, with 16 bases sitting between them. This CDR3 reads CASSPTGDDAEAFF. Written as DNA, the CDR3 is TGTGCCAGCAGCCCGACAGGAGATGACGCTGAAGCTTTCTTT.

The chain is built from TRBV4-3 and TRBJ2-7; no reliable D call. Germline-derived CDR1 and CDR2 are LGHNA and YSLEER. The V end lost 1 base, the J end lost 3 bases, and 7 bases lay between the germline ends. This CDR3 has 13 amino acids. This CDR3 is CASSQGNFYEQYF. Written as DNA, the CDR3 is TGCGCCAGCAGCCAAGGAAACTTCTACGAGCAGTACTTC.

The chain links TRBV7-9 to TRBJ2-3; 7 nucleotides agree with TRBD2. The V gene's germline CDR1 is SEHNR and CDR2 FQNEAQ (reference sequence). The CDR3 is 11 amino acids. V was clipped by 5 bases and J by 10 bases; unmatched bases: 3. The CDR3 sequence is CASSTRGAQYF. The CDR3, as DNA: TGTGCCAGCAGCACCCGGGGGGCGCAGTATTTT.

The rearrangement links TRBV7-2 to TRBJ1-1; D ambiguous. Germline V gene lookup returns CDR1 SGHTA and CDR2 FQGNSA. V shed 5 bases and J shed 6 bases, with 10 bases lying between them. CDR3 length: 12 amino acids. This CDR3 reads CASSPFAAEAFF. The CDR3 coding sequence is TGTGCCAGCAGCCCCTTTGCAGCTGAAGCTTTCTTT.